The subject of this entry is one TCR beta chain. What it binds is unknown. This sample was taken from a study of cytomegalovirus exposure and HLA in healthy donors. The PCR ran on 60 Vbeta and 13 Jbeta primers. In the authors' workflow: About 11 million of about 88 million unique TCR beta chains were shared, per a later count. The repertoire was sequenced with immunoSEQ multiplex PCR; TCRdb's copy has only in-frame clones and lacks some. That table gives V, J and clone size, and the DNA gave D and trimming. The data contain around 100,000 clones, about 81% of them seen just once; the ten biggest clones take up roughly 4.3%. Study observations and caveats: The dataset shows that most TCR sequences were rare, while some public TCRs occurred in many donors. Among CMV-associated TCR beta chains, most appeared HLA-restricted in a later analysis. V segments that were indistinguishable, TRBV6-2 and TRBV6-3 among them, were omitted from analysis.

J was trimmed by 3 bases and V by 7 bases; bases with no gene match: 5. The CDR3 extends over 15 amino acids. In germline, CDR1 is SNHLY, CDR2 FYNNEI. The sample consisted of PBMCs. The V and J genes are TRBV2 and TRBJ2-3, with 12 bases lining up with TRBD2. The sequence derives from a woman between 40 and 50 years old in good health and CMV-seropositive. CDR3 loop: CASTGLAGKTDTQYF. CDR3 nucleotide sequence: TGTGCCAGCACCGGACTAGCGGGGAAGACAGATACGCAGTATTTT. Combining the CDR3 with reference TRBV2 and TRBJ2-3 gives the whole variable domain EPEVTQTPSHQVTQMGQEVILRCVPISNHLYFYWYRQILGQKVEFLVSFYNNEISEKSEIFDDQFSVERPDGSNFTLKIRSTKLEDSAMYFCASTGLAGKTDTQYFGPGTRLTVL.